A selection of T cell receptor beta chains follows, all from one sample in a study of Graves' ophthalmopathy and Graves' hyperthyroidism. One entry per CDR3 protein, called by TCRdb with MiXCR from the multiplex PCR reads. The sample records 200,000 to 300,000 distinct CDR3 sequences, 45% being singletons. Material: peripheral blood. These receptors came from an adult man with Graves' ophthalmopathy. Both conserved end residues are part of each CDR3. Fields, in order: D gene, clone size, J gene, V gene, CDR3 DNA, CDR3 protein. A D gene is named only where the DNA matches it firmly. Only some rows state a clone size, as once, few, many or a class for expanded clones.

D gene: .
clone size: few
J gene: TRBJ1-1
V gene: TRBV19
CDR3 DNA: TGTGCCAGTAGTATTTTCAGTGCGGGCACTGAAGCTTTCTTT
CDR3 protein: CASSIFSAGTEAFF

D gene: TRBD1
clone size: few
J gene: TRBJ1-2
V gene: TRBV6-5
CDR3 DNA: TGTGCCAGCAGTAACGACAGGGTCAACTATGGCTACACCTTC
CDR3 protein: CASSNDRVNYGYTF

D gene: .
clone size: .
J gene: TRBJ1-2
V gene: TRBV20-1
CDR3 DNA: TGCAGTGCCCTCGGGGGGGCGGACTATGGCTACACCTTC
CDR3 protein: CSALGGADYGYTF

D gene: .
clone size: .
J gene: TRBJ2-7
V gene: TRBV5-1
CDR3 DNA: TGCGCCAGCAGCTTGGGGATCGGTTCCGCCTACAAGCAGTACTTC
CDR3 protein: CASSLGIGSAYKQYF

D gene: .
clone size: .
J gene: TRBJ2-7
V gene: TRBV2
CDR3 DNA: TGTGCCAGCAGTGTCCGGGACTTACTCTCCTACGAGCAGTACTTC
CDR3 protein: CASSVRDLLSYEQYF

D gene: .
clone size: few
J gene: TRBJ2-5
V gene: TRBV29-1
CDR3 DNA: TGCAGCGTTGCGCAGGCCGAAGAGACCCAGTACTTC
CDR3 protein: CSVAQAEETQYF

D gene: .
clone size: .
J gene: TRBJ2-2
V gene: TRBV7-7
CDR3 DNA: TGTGCCAGCAGCCCCGAACAGGGAGGGAACACCGGGGAGCTGTTTTTT
CDR3 protein: CASSPEQGGNTGELFF

D gene: .
clone size: once
J gene: TRBJ2-5
V gene: TRBV12-3/TRBV12-4
CDR3 DNA: TGTGCCAGCGGATTCGGGACAACACCGGGAGAGACCCAGTACTTC
CDR3 protein: CASGFGTTPGETQYF

D gene: TRBD1
clone size: few
J gene: TRBJ2-7
V gene: TRBV5-1
CDR3 DNA: TGCGCCAGCAGCCACGGGACAGCCCCCTCCTACGAGCAGTACTTC
CDR3 protein: CASSHGTAPSYEQYF

D gene: .
clone size: few
J gene: TRBJ1-5
V gene: TRBV20-1
CDR3 DNA: TGCAGTGCTAGCCTTAGTGCCTCCAATCAGCCCCAGCATTTT
CDR3 protein: CSASLSASNQPQHF

D gene: .
clone size: .
J gene: TRBJ2-6
V gene: TRBV9
CDR3 DNA: TGTGCCAGCAGCCCCCGTGGGCTTCTTAACTCTGGGGCCAACGTCCTGACTTTC
CDR3 protein: CASSPRGLLNSGANVLTF

D gene: TRBD1
clone size: few
J gene: TRBJ2-5
V gene: TRBV7-6
CDR3 DNA: TGTGCCAGCAGTTGGGGACAGCTCCAAGAGACCCAGTACTTC
CDR3 protein: CASSWGQLQETQYF

D gene: .
clone size: .
J gene: TRBJ1-2
V gene: TRBV2
CDR3 DNA: TGTGCCAGCACTTCCACGGGGGATACGGGTGGCTACACCTTC
CDR3 protein: CASTSTGDTGGYTF

D gene: TRBD1
clone size: .
J gene: TRBJ1-1
V gene: TRBV19
CDR3 DNA: TGTGCCACCTTCTCTCTCAGGGGGCGGATAAACACTGAAGCTTTCTTT
CDR3 protein: CATFSLRGRINTEAFF

D gene: TRBD2
clone size: .
J gene: TRBJ2-2
V gene: TRBV12-3/TRBV12-4
CDR3 DNA: TGTGCCAGCAGGCCGGGACTAGCGGGAGTGGTCGGGGAGCTGTTTTTT
CDR3 protein: CASRPGLAGVVGELFF

D gene: .
clone size: .
J gene: TRBJ2-7
V gene: TRBV5-1
CDR3 DNA: TGCGCCAGCAGCTTAGGGGCTCCTCGGGACGAGCAGTACTTC
CDR3 protein: CASSLGAPRDEQYF

D gene: .
clone size: .
J gene: TRBJ1-4
V gene: TRBV7-9
CDR3 DNA: TGTGCCAGCAGCATCCGGGTAGTTAATGAAAAACTGTTTTTT
CDR3 protein: CASSIRVVNEKLFF